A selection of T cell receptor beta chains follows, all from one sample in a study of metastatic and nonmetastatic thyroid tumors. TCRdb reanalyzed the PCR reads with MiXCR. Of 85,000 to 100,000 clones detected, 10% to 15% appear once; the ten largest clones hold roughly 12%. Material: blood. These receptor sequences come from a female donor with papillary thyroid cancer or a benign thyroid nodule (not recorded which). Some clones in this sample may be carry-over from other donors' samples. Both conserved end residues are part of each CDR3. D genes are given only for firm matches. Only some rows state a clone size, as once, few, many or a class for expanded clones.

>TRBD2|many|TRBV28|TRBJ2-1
CASSHNPSGRGNEQFF
TGTGCCAGCAGTCACAATCCTAGCGGGAGGGGTAATGAGCAGTTCTTC
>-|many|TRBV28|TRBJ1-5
CASSGGRQDQPQHF
TGTGCCAGCAGTGGGGGTCGGCAAGATCAGCCCCAGCATTTT
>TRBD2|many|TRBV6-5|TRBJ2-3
CASSHGLAGLKGSDTQYF
TGTGCCAGCAGCCACGGACTAGCGGGCCTAAAAGGATCCGATACGCAGTATTTT
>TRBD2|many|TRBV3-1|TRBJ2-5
CASSLRTSPYQETQYF
TGTGCCAGCAGCCTACGGACTAGCCCGTACCAAGAGACCCAGTACTTC
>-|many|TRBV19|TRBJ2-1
CASSPPPGASSYNEQFF
TGTGCCAGTAGTCCGCCTCCAGGCGCCAGCTCCTACAATGAGCAGTTCTTC
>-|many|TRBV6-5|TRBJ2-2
CASSYDPGAGELFF
TGTGCCAGCAGTTACGACCCGGGGGCCGGGGAGCTGTTTTTT
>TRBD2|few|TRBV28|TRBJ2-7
CASRPGNSGSDVPYEQYF
TGTGCCAGCAGGCCCGGGAATAGCGGGAGTGACGTTCCATACGAGCAGTACTTC
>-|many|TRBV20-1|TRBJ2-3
CSATTTRGDDTQYF
TGCAGTGCTACTACGACTAGGGGGGACGATACGCAGTATTTT
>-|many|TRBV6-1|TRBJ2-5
CASSEAGGRETQYF
TGTGCCAGCAGTGAAGCGGGAGGAAGGGAGACCCAGTACTTC
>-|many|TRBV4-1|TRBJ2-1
CASSQDLLSHGWF
TGCGCCAGCAGCCAAGACCTCCTCTCGCATGGATGGTTC
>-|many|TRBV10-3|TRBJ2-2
CAITGSLNTGELFF
TGTGCCATAACCGGGTCCCTGAACACCGGGGAGCTGTTTTTT
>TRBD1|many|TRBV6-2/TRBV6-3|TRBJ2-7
CASRTRDSIYEQYF
TGTGCCAGCAGAACCCGGGACAGCATCTACGAGCAGTACTTC
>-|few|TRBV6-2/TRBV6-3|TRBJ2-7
CARIVSGPQYF
TGTGCCAGGATAGTTAGTGGGCCCCAGTACTTC
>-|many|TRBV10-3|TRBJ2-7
CAIATYYEQYF
TGTGCCATCGCAACTTATTACGAGCAGTACTTC
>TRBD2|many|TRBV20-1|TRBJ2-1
CSARDLTSGYNEQFF
TGCAGTGCTAGAGATCTTACTAGCGGGTACAATGAGCAGTTCTTC
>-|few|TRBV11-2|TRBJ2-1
CASRPPTGHSYNEQFF
TGTGCCAGCAGACCCCCCACAGGGCACTCCTACAATGAGCAGTTCTTC
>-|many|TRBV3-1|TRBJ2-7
CASSLGPGQDYEQYF
TGTGCCAGCAGCCTGGGACCGGGACAAGACTACGAGCAGTACTTC
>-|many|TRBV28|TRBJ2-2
CASSFPYGPNTGELFF
TGTGCCAGCAGTTTCCCCTACGGGCCGAACACCGGGGAGCTGTTTTTT
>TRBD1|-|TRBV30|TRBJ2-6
CASRRVQGAAGANVLTF
TGTGCCTCCCGGAGGGTGCAGGGGGCAGCTGGCGCCAACGTCCTGACTTTC
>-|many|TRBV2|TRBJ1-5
CASSGRVSNQPQHF
TGTGCCAGCAGTGGCAGGGTTAGCAATCAGCCCCAGCATTTT
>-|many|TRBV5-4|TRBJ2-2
CASSLPQGRGAGELFF
TGTGCCAGCAGCTTGCCACAGGGTAGGGGGGCCGGGGAGCTGTTTTTT
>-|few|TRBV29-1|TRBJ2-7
CSVRIPAVEEQYF
TGCAGCGTACGCATCCCCGCGGTTGAGGAGCAGTACTTC
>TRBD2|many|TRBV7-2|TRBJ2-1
CASSLYRLAGSYNEQFF
TGTGCCAGCAGCTTATACCGGCTAGCGGGCTCCTACAATGAGCAGTTCTTC
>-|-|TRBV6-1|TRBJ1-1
CASSPQGSTEAFF
TGTGCCAGCAGTCCCCAGGGAAGCACTGAAGCTTTCTTT
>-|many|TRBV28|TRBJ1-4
CASSFGSFTEKLFF
TGTGCCAGCAGTTTCGGGAGCTTTACAGAAAAACTGTTTTTT
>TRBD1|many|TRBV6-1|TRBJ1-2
CASSRGQGGDYGYTF
TGTGCCAGCAGCCGGGGACAGGGTGGCGACTATGGCTACACCTTC
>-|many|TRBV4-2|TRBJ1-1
CASSQAINTEAFF
TGTGCCAGCAGCCAAGCAATCAACACTGAAGCTTTCTTT
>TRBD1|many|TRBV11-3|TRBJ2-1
CASSKGGQEINEQFF
TGTGCCAGCAGCAAAGGAGGACAGGAGATCAATGAGCAGTTCTTC
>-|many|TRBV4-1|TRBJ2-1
CASRATGSNEQFF
TGCGCCAGCAGAGCTACAGGGTCCAATGAGCAGTTCTTC
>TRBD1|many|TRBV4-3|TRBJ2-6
CASSHDLQGSWAGANVLTF
TGCGCCAGCAGCCACGACCTACAGGGGAGTTGGGCTGGGGCCAACGTCCTGACTTTC
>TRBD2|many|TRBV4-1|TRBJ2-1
CASSRGLAGVNEQFF
TGCGCCAGCAGCCGCGGACTAGCGGGAGTCAATGAGCAGTTCTTC
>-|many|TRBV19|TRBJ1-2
CASSLGGTDHYGYTF
TGTGCCAGTAGTCTGGGGGGGACTGATCACTATGGCTACACCTTC
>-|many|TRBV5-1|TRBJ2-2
CASSIGDRGELFF
TGCGCCAGCAGCATTGGGGATCGTGGGGAGCTGTTTTTT
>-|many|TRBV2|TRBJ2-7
CASSFDSSSYEQYF
TGTGCCAGCAGTTTTGACAGCTCCTCCTACGAGCAGTACTTC
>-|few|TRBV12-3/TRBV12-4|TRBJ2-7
CASTEGGEQYF
TGTGCCAGCACCGAAGGGGGCGAGCAGTACTTC
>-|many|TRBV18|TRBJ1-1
CASYQREGHEAFF
TGTGCCAGCTATCAGCGGGAGGGGCATGAAGCTTTCTTT
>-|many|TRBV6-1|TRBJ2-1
CASSKPREDNDNEQFF
TGTGCCAGCAGTAAACCCAGGGAGGACAACGACAATGAGCAGTTCTTC